The clone carrying this T cell receptor (beta chain) was seen a handful of times. The antigen is unknown. This sample is drawn from a study of shared clonotypes between healthy human individuals. Study-wide results and caveats: Sample collection involved blood only; tissue repertoires are likely different.

The CDR3 sequence is 15 residues long. Germline CDR1 ENHRY, CDR2 SYGVKD. V gave up 4 bases and J gave up 11 bases; unmatched junction bases: 11. With ten immunoSEQ deep assay plates, unsorted PBMC DNA underwent sequencing. Per the authors' pipeline: Without quality scores, immunoSEQ junctional reads could not be filtered like full-length reads. Here immunoSEQ multiplex PCR was the method, and the copy in TCRdb shows in-frame clones only, minus some. D and trimming were read from the DNA, whereas the V and J calls and clone size are those reported in that table. Seen here are 450,000 to 500,000 clones, about 78% observed once, and the top ten hold 12%. Nashville, Tennessee was home to all donors, each a Caucasian adult.

The chain employs TRBV10-3 and TRBJ1-2, with 12 bases identical to TRBD1. Material for sequencing was PBMCs. This TCR derives from a woman aged 40-49 years in good health. Some clones in this sample may be carry-over from other donors' samples. The CDR3 is CAISGDRGRNDWYTF. CDR3 bases: TGTGCCATCAGTGGGGACAGGGGGCGGAATGATTGGTACACCTTC.